This T cell receptor (beta chain) was profiled in a study of cytomegalovirus exposure and HLA in healthy donors (dated by TCRdb to 2016 to 2017). With regard to the full study: An earlier analysis of approximately 590 of the donors reported roughly 270 Gb of sequence data and 117 million unique TCR beta sequences from about 180 million T cells. Among roughly 400 genotyped donors of the cohort, an average of around 240,000 unique TCR beta nucleotide sequences were sequenced per donor, around 18% of them non-productive. All discovery cohort repertoires had been generated using a single sequencing platform. Roughly 300 gigabases of sequencing data and approximately 80 million unique TCR sequences were included in an early release covering over 600 HLA-typed donors. Typing coverage varied by locus: roughly 629-640 donors for A, B, C, DRB1 and DQB1; 500 to 550 for DQA1; approximately 610 for DPA1; approximately 470 for DPB1. Class I and class II HLA loci were covered by the typing at four-digit resolution. The T cell repertoires of 670 or so subjects were profiled by immunosequencing and related to cytomegalovirus serostatus. Donor age, sex, ethnicity and CMV serostatus were compiled alongside the repertoire data. An earlier analysis of 587 of the donors used high-throughput TCR beta sequencing to judge whether each TCR beta V gene segment behaved as functional or pseudogenic. A later genetic analysis took genome-wide SNP genotypes for about three fifths of the 666 donors and used that subset as a discovery cohort. The later analysis used no new phenotypic data to find candidate immune exposures, relying instead on TCR beta sequences and their occurrence across donors. In addition to the first cohort of roughly 700 subjects, a separate validation cohort of around 110 different subjects was used. Several DR-DQ haplotypes were treated as single units for association and clustering because of strong linkage in the cohort. To predict cytomegalovirus infection status, the study combined high-throughput TCR immunosequencing, statistical association of individual TCRs with disease status, and machine learning. The aim of the study was to test whether cataloging public T cell receptors could identify signatures of past pathogen exposure. Among the approximately 420 genotyped donors, around 81% belonged to the genetic ancestry cluster associated with self-reported Caucasian donors. A later analysis re-analyzed previously published TCR beta repertoires from 550 to 700 donors and added high-resolution HLA genotyping to study TCR occurrence patterns. Results the study describes overall, beyond this receptor: Cytomegalovirus status was reported to be diagnosed by the classifier with high specificity and sensitivity in both the original and validation cohorts. The sequencing pipeline was judged likely to have produced a cluster of highly shared sequence variants as a technical artifact. The earlier analysis of a few hundred of the donors excluded approximately 17 rarely observed V segments, including chromosome 9 orphons, because counts were too low. According to a later analysis, most CMV-associated TCR beta chains appeared to be HLA-restricted, and the HLA associations seemed to be driven largely by CMV exposure. Only TCR beta chains were sequenced in this cohort, and the absence of alpha or paired-chain data limited detectable features. A further reported finding was that TCR beta sequences accurately predicted the HLA-A and HLA-B alleles for most subjects in the first cohort. A later genetic analysis associated a missense DCLRE1C variant with V-gene and J-gene trimming of TCR beta chains, and an independent cohort replicated the association. Three of the identified cytomegalovirus-associated TCR beta chains were confirmed in vitro to be specific for cytomegalovirus antigens. Presence/absence analyses assumed roughly uniform sequencing depth across donors, an assumption that may not hold. Linkage disequilibrium might explain the correlated functional status among segregating V segments, but an unknown experimental factor could not be excluded. Compared with equally common non-associated chains, HLA-associated TCR beta chains in a later analysis were more clonally expanded and had lower generation probabilities. Most TCR sequences were observed very rarely across donors, whereas some public TCRs were present in many individuals. A later analysis found that TCR association rates varied across HLA loci, with DRB1 alleles showing the most associated TCRs and HLA-C alleles the fewest. Compared with the approximately 670-donor mean, donors in an Asian-associated ancestry cluster had fewer N-insertions in productive TCRs, according to a later genetic analysis. It was suggested by the authors that the approach could potentially be generalized to other disease states and immunological phenotypes. A total of roughly 160 TCR beta chains were listed by the study as associated with cytomegalovirus. According to a later analysis, parvovirus B19, influenza, CMV and Epstein-Barr virus appeared linked to several top co-occurrence clusters. Because HLA typing was missing for some donors at each locus, association tests included only the typed subset. When HLA alleles, especially DR and DQ, strongly co-occurred, TCR associations were difficult to assign to individual alleles. Broadly in line with IMGT annotations, most TCR beta V segments showed up in productive rearrangements about 87% or about 30% of the time in an earlier analysis of approximately 640 of the donors. For the cohort, immune exposure information was limited to CMV serostatus. Some IMGT-functional V segments, including TRBV6-2 and TRBV6-3, could not be told apart with the 87-base-pair reads, so those segments were excluded. A later analysis associated around 16,000 TCR beta sequences with specific HLA alleles at a false discovery rate of 0.05.

The CDR3 spans 16 residues, from the cysteine through the phenylalanine. Only the CDR3 region is kept as DNA, spanning 48 bases read in frame from base 1. The germline V gene yields MGHRA for CDR1 and YSYEKL for CDR2. Relative to germline, V is 2 bases shorter and J is 4 bases shorter, with 14 bases between their ends. The table lists this clone with a count of one. This receptor's antigen is unknown. No base-level quality is on record; no much larger clone is a single base apart. The cohort consisted of 666 healthy bone marrow donors. At the time of sampling, every cohort member was nominally healthy, though immune exposures that went unrecorded were likely present. The donor tested CMV seronegative and was one of the 352 seronegative cohort members. Each donor provided a peripheral blood sample, and peripheral blood mononuclear cells were used for TCR beta sequencing. Genomic DNA was extracted from the blood cell samples with the Qiagen DNeasy Blood Extraction Kit.

Libraries were built with the immunoSEQ multiplex PCR assay. For the multiplex PCR, a mixture combining 60 forward primers for TCR Vbeta segments and 13 reverse primers for TCR Jbeta segments was used. A multiplex PCR assay on genomic DNA amplified the CDR3 region of rearranged TCR beta genes. The Illumina HiSeq System was used to sequence the amplified TCR beta libraries as 87-base-pair reads. The original methods were these. A later analysis tallied around 87 million unique TCR beta chains across the 666 repertoires, and approximately 12 million of those chains were shared by two or more donors. Raw reads were error-corrected and collapsed into unique sequences by a nearest-neighbor algorithm in which closely related sequences were merged to remove PCR and sequencing errors. Alignment of CDR3 sequences to IMGT reference sequences was used to assign V, D and J gene segments. For a sequence to be retained, at least a six-nucleotide match to both a V gene segment and a J gene segment was required. A rearrangement counted as productive if the CDR3 had no stop codons and remained in frame with V and J, and every other rearrangement counted as non-productive. Following IMGT convention, CDR3 was defined as the stretch from the second conserved V-encoded cysteine to the conserved J-encoded phenylalanine. The earlier analysis of 450 to 750 of the donors excluded any sequence lacking an unambiguous match to a single V gene segment. An earlier analysis of approximately 590 of the donors called V segments functional above 56.7% productive rearrangements and segregating when the between-donor standard deviation exceeded 5%. To diagnose cytomegalovirus status from the catalog of TCR beta chain sequences, a statistical classification framework was built. In a later analysis, V and J genes were assigned by comparing TCR nucleotide sequences against IMGT/GENE-DB human TR gene sequences. A later analysis assigned CDR3 sequences and most-parsimonious VDJ recombination scenarios with the TCRdist pipeline. In a later analysis, each TCR beta chain was defined by its CDR3 amino acid sequence together with its V-gene family, and reads lacking a unique V-gene family were excluded. A later analysis removed 550 to 650 highly shared, low-generation-probability nucleotide sequences to deal with suspected cross-contamination and a sequencing artifact. A later analysis calculated a clonal expansion index for each public chain from normalized within-repertoire ranks of inferred template counts. A later analysis computed generation probabilities with a VDJ recombination model fitted to out-of-frame rearrangements, and checked the results against IGoR. In a later analysis, TCR-TCR, TCR-HLA and TCR-CMV co-occurrence was scored with hypergeometric tests, and a repertoire-size bias correction was applied to TCR pairs. A later analysis estimated false discovery rates by permuting HLA or CMV assignments 20 times. In a later analysis, co-occurring TCRs were grouped using DBSCAN, and TCRdist sequence similarity was added for clustering within HLA-allele-positive subsets. Repertoires with fewer than 30,000 or more than 120,000 public chains, plus five repertoires with anomalous nucleotide sharing, were excluded from co-occurrence clustering. Drawn from immuneACCESS, this table holds only the in-frame rearrangements with V and J called that TCRdb kept. Clones are partly lost; checked studies trace under half to an unresolved V gene and leave the rest unexplained. That table supplies the V and J calls and clone size; D and trimming were determined from the DNA. The table for this sample lists about 37,000 clones; over 60% of them were counted only once. The ten largest make up roughly 3.9% of the sample.

This TCR was sampled from a man aged 35 to 55 in good health and CMV-seronegative. The sequencing input was PBMCs. The chain is made from TRBV4-1 and TRBJ2-2; TRBD1 is possibly the D segment (6 matching bases). The DNA is TGCGCCAGCAGCCAAAGAGGGGGTGCGGGCACCGGGGAGCTGTTTTTT. The resulting protein is CASSQRGGAGTGELFF.